A selection of T cell receptor beta chains follows, all from one sample in a study of blood T cells in healthy people across ages. TCRdb passed the 5' RACE reads through MiXCR, listing each CDR3 protein once. The sample contains around 500,000 distinct CDR3 sequences, 27% of which appear only once. A further study also used this sample, focusing on T cells of mothers and their children.

The sequenced sample was blood. The source of these receptors is a boy between 2 and 10 years old in good health. CDR3s include the opening cysteine and the closing phenylalanine or tryptophan. The order of the fields is J gene, D gene, clone size, V gene, CDR3 DNA, CDR3 protein. A D gene is named only where the DNA matches it firmly. Size is stated for part of the rows, as once, few or many counts, or as a class when the clone is expanded.

J gene: TRBJ1-4
D gene: .
clone size: .
V gene: TRBV6-1
CDR3 DNA: TGTGCCAGCAGTGATGGGGATTACGAAAAACTGTTTTTT
CDR3 protein: CASSDGDYEKLFF

J gene: TRBJ2-5
D gene: .
clone size: .
V gene: TRBV3-1
CDR3 DNA: TGTACCAGCAGCCTGGGGACGGCAATACAAGAGACCCAGTACTTC
CDR3 protein: CTSSLGTAIQETQYF

J gene: TRBJ1-5
D gene: .
clone size: .
V gene: TRBV7-2
CDR3 DNA: TGTGCCAGCAGCTTAGAGAGCGACGGCTATCAGCCCCAGCATTTT
CDR3 protein: CASSLESDGYQPQHF

J gene: TRBJ2-3
D gene: .
clone size: few
V gene: TRBV20-1
CDR3 DNA: TGCAGTGCTAGAGATGGCCGGTCCGCGGATACGCAGTATTTT
CDR3 protein: CSARDGRSADTQYF

J gene: TRBJ2-5
D gene: .
clone size: .
V gene: TRBV6-5
CDR3 DNA: TGTGCCAGCAGTTACGGGGGCGCAGAGACCCAGTACTTC
CDR3 protein: CASSYGGAETQYF

J gene: TRBJ1-5
D gene: .
clone size: few
V gene: TRBV12-3/TRBV12-4
CDR3 DNA: TGTGCCAGCAGTTTACGGGGGGCGGTCCAGCCCCAGCATTTT
CDR3 protein: CASSLRGAVQPQHF

J gene: TRBJ2-3
D gene: TRBD2
clone size: .
V gene: TRBV6-6
CDR3 DNA: TGTGCCAGCAGTAATCTAGCGGGAACAGATACGCAGTATTTT
CDR3 protein: CASSNLAGTDTQYF

J gene: TRBJ2-1
D gene: .
clone size: .
V gene: TRBV7-9
CDR3 DNA: TGTGCCAGCAGTTTACTACAGAGCTCCTACAATGAGCAGTTCTTC
CDR3 protein: CASSLLQSSYNEQFF

J gene: TRBJ2-1
D gene: TRBD2
clone size: .
V gene: TRBV23-1
CDR3 DNA: TGCGCCAGCAGTCACCAGCGGGATCCCAATGAGCAGTTCTTC
CDR3 protein: CASSHQRDPNEQFF

J gene: TRBJ2-2
D gene: TRBD1
clone size: .
V gene: TRBV10-3
CDR3 DNA: TGTGCCATCAGGCAGGGGGCGATGGACACCGGGGAGCTGTTTTTT
CDR3 protein: CAIRQGAMDTGELFF

J gene: TRBJ1-4
D gene: TRBD1
clone size: few
V gene: TRBV7-8
CDR3 DNA: TGTGCCAGCAGCACTTCGACAGGGTTAAATGAAAAACTGTTTTTT
CDR3 protein: CASSTSTGLNEKLFF

J gene: TRBJ2-3
D gene: TRBD2
clone size: .
V gene: TRBV27
CDR3 DNA: TGTGCCAGCACCGCGGGGGGCGATACGCAGTATTTT
CDR3 protein: CASTAGGDTQYF

J gene: TRBJ1-5
D gene: TRBD1
clone size: .
V gene: TRBV20-1
CDR3 DNA: TGCAGTGCGAATCCGGGACAGGGACGGTTCGGCCAGCATTTT
CDR3 protein: CSANPGQGRFGQHF

J gene: TRBJ2-2
D gene: .
clone size: many
V gene: TRBV6-5
CDR3 DNA: TGTGCCAGCAGGACAGACAACACCGGGGAGCTGTTTTTT
CDR3 protein: CASRTDNTGELFF

J gene: TRBJ1-6
D gene: .
clone size: .
V gene: TRBV20-1
CDR3 DNA: TGCAGTGCTAGATACGGGGGCCCTAACTATAATTCACCCCTCCACTTT
CDR3 protein: CSARYGGPNYNSPLHF

J gene: TRBJ1-4
D gene: .
clone size: few
V gene: TRBV7-9
CDR3 DNA: TGTGCCAGCAGCTTAGCCGGCAGGGATAATGAAAAACTGTTTTTT
CDR3 protein: CASSLAGRDNEKLFF

J gene: TRBJ1-2
D gene: .
clone size: .
V gene: TRBV4-3
CDR3 DNA: TGCGCCAGCAGCCAAGAAGAGGGGGAGGCCTATGGCTACACCTTC
CDR3 protein: CASSQEEGEAYGYTF

J gene: TRBJ1-3
D gene: .
clone size: once
V gene: TRBV18
CDR3 DNA: TGTGCCAGCTCACCAGCGGGCTCTGGAAACACCATATATTTT
CDR3 protein: CASSPAGSGNTIYF

J gene: TRBJ2-7
D gene: TRBD2
clone size: many
V gene: TRBV20-1
CDR3 DNA: TGCAGTGCTAGAGAACGTAGCGGGAAGCAGCCCTACGAGCAGTACTTC
CDR3 protein: CSARERSGKQPYEQYF

J gene: TRBJ2-3
D gene: .
clone size: many
V gene: TRBV10-3
CDR3 DNA: TGTGCCATCAGTGAGTCGATCGATACGCAGTATTTT
CDR3 protein: CAISESIDTQYF

J gene: TRBJ2-1
D gene: TRBD1
clone size: few
V gene: TRBV20-1
CDR3 DNA: TGCAGTGCTAGAGACAAACAGGGGGCCCCCTACAATGAGCAGTTCTTC
CDR3 protein: CSARDKQGAPYNEQFF

J gene: TRBJ1-1
D gene: .
clone size: .
V gene: TRBV10-3
CDR3 DNA: TGTGCCATCAGGCCGTGGTGGGGCAAGAACACTGAAGCTTTCTTT
CDR3 protein: CAIRPWWGKNTEAFF

J gene: TRBJ2-3
D gene: TRBD2
clone size: few
V gene: TRBV4-3
CDR3 DNA: TGCGCCTGCAGTGAAGAGGGACTAGCGGGAGGACCCACAGATACGCAGTATTTT
CDR3 protein: CACSEEGLAGGPTDTQYF

J gene: TRBJ1-1
D gene: .
clone size: .
V gene: TRBV28
CDR3 DNA: TGTGCCAGCAGTTTACTAGGGACAACCAACACTGAAGCTTTCTTT
CDR3 protein: CASSLLGTTNTEAFF

J gene: TRBJ1-5
D gene: TRBD1
clone size: few
V gene: TRBV4-1
CDR3 DNA: TGCGCCAGCAGCCAAGTAGTCCAGGGGGTAGGTCGCAATCAGCCCCAGCATTTT
CDR3 protein: CASSQVVQGVGRNQPQHF

J gene: TRBJ2-4
D gene: TRBD1
clone size: .
V gene: TRBV12-3/TRBV12-4
CDR3 DNA: TGTGCCAGCAGTTCTGACAGGGGGTTTAACATTCAGTACTTC
CDR3 protein: CASSSDRGFNIQYF

J gene: TRBJ2-7
D gene: .
clone size: .
V gene: TRBV6-2/TRBV6-3
CDR3 DNA: TGTGCCAGCGGTCCTGGGCCCTCCTACGAGCAGTACTTC
CDR3 protein: CASGPGPSYEQYF

J gene: TRBJ2-5
D gene: TRBD2
clone size: few
V gene: TRBV6-5
CDR3 DNA: TGTGCCAGCAGTCCGACTAGCTCGGGGTGGCAGTACTTC
CDR3 protein: CASSPTSSGWQYF

J gene: TRBJ2-5
D gene: TRBD2
clone size: .
V gene: TRBV5-1
CDR3 DNA: TGCGCCAGCAGCTTGGGTGGGATAGCGGGGGTCCAAGAGACCCAGTACTTC
CDR3 protein: CASSLGGIAGVQETQYF

J gene: TRBJ2-7
D gene: TRBD2
clone size: few
V gene: TRBV18
CDR3 DNA: TGTGCCAGCTCCACAGCGGGATTCACCTACGAGCAGTACTTC
CDR3 protein: CASSTAGFTYEQYF

J gene: TRBJ1-5
D gene: TRBD1
clone size: few
V gene: TRBV20-1
CDR3 DNA: TGCAGTGCTAGAGGGGGAAGGGGGCAAGAACAGCCCCAGCATTTT
CDR3 protein: CSARGGRGQEQPQHF

J gene: TRBJ2-5
D gene: .
clone size: .
V gene: TRBV7-9
CDR3 DNA: TGTGCCAGCAGCCCCCTTAGCGAGCAGACCCAGTACTTC
CDR3 protein: CASSPLSEQTQYF

J gene: TRBJ1-1
D gene: .
clone size: once
V gene: TRBV7-9
CDR3 DNA: TGTGCCAGCAGCCCCCGGTCAACTGAAGCTTTCTTT
CDR3 protein: CASSPRSTEAFF

J gene: TRBJ2-7
D gene: .
clone size: .
V gene: TRBV12-3/TRBV12-4
CDR3 DNA: TGTGCCAGCAGTCCCGAGGGTGCGGTCTACGAGCAGTACTTC
CDR3 protein: CASSPEGAVYEQYF

J gene: TRBJ2-1
D gene: .
clone size: .
V gene: TRBV5-1
CDR3 DNA: TGCGCCAGCAGGATGATGGGGGCGGAATACAATGAGCAGTTCTTC
CDR3 protein: CASRMMGAEYNEQFF

J gene: TRBJ2-5
D gene: TRBD2
clone size: .
V gene: TRBV4-3
CDR3 DNA: TGCGCCAGCAGCCAAGGACTAGCGGGAGATGTGCAAGAGACCCAGTACTTC
CDR3 protein: CASSQGLAGDVQETQYF

J gene: TRBJ2-5
D gene: .
clone size: .
V gene: TRBV20-1
CDR3 DNA: TGCAGTGCGTTGAGTCACACCGGAAGAGAGACCCAGTACTTC
CDR3 protein: CSALSHTGRETQYF

J gene: TRBJ2-7
D gene: .
clone size: .
V gene: TRBV2
CDR3 DNA: TGTGCCAGCAGTGGAGGCCGTTCCGAGCAGTACTTC
CDR3 protein: CASSGGRSEQYF